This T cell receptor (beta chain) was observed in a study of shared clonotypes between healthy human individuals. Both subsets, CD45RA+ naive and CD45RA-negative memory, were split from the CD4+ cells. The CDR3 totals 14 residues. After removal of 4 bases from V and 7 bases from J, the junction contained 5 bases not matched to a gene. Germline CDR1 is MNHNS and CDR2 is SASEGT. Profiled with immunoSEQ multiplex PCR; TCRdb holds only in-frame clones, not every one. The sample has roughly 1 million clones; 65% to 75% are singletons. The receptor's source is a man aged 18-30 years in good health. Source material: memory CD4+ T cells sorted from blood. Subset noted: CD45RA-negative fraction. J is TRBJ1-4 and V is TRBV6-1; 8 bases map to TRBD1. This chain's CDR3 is CASSGTGTSEKLFF. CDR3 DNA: TGTGCCAGCAGTGGGACAGGGACAAGTGAAAAACTGTTTTTT.